One sample yielded the 27 T cell receptor beta chains listed below, sequenced in a study of blood T cells in healthy people across ages. Combining a sample-barcoded 5' primer with a J-beta primer mix, a second PCR ran for about 7 to 12 cycles. TCRdb re-analysed the 5' RACE reads in MiXCR, keeping a single row per CDR3 protein. The sample contains hundreds of thousands of distinct CDR3 sequences, 56% of which appear only once. The sample comprised blood. The receptor source for this set is a man aged 35-49 years in good health.

V usage is TRBV6-1 and J usage is TRBJ1-2; 7 bases align to TRBD1. Trimming cost V 2 bases and J 4 bases; bases outside gene matches: 7. The CDR3 length is 15 residues. Germline lookup yields CDR1 MNHNS and CDR2 SASEGT. CDR3 nucleotide sequence: TGTGCCAGCAGTGAATCCCCAGGGGGAATCTATGGCTACACCTTC. Residues: CASSESPGGIYGYTF.

The chain links TRBV29-1 to TRBJ2-7, with 9 bases identical to TRBD2. Looked up from germline, CDR1 is SQVTM and CDR2 is ANQGSEA. The J segment lost 7 bases and the V segment lost 1 base, leaving 2 bases of the junction unmatched. The CDR3 runs to 12 residues. This CDR3 reads CSVEGTSEEQYF. The CDR3 coding sequence is TGCAGCGTTGAAGGGACTAGCGAGGAGCAGTACTTC.

The rearrangement joins TRBV25-1 to TRBJ1-2, with 7 bases aligning to TRBD1. CDR1 and CDR2 from the germline V gene are MGHDK and SYGVNS. V lost 3 bases to trimming and J lost 3 bases; unmatched junction nucleotides: 7. The CDR3 spans 15 residues. The CDR3 loop is CASSDPGTADYGYTF. The CDR3, as DNA: TGTGCCAGCAGTGACCCCGGGACAGCGGACTATGGCTACACCTTC.

The genes are TRBV29-1 and TRBJ1-1, with 9 bases that match TRBD1. CDR3 length equals 14 residues. Losses at the gene ends were 6 bases for V and 5 bases for J; bases not matched to a gene: 10. Germline CDR1 SQVTM, CDR2 ANQGSEA. CDR3 in amino acids: CSVQSTGGWTEAFF. Here the CDR3 DNA reads TGCAGCGTCCAATCGACAGGGGGGTGGACTGAAGCTTTCTTT.

This clonotype was detected ten times or more. This chain uses TRBV20-1 with TRBJ2-2; 9 bases match TRBD2. Germline V gene lookup returns CDR1 DFQATT and CDR2 SNEGSKA (reference sequence). CDR3 length: 18 residues. The V segment lost 2 bases and the J segment 0 bases; nucleotides outside the gene matches: 10. CDR3 DNA: TGCAGTGCTAGACACCCAACTAGCGGGTCGACGAACACCGGGGAGCTGTTTTTT. Protein product: CSARHPTSGSTNTGELFF.

This clonotype was observed once. The rearrangement uses TRBV10-2 and TRBJ1-6, with 10 bases identical to TRBD1. Germline CDR1 reads WSHSY; CDR2 reads SAAADI. The CDR3 extends over 17 amino acids. V trimming: 5 bases; J trimming: 2 bases; junction bases outside the gene matches: 6. CDR3 coding DNA: TGCGCCAGCAGTACCCGGGACAGGGGCCCCTATAATTCACCCCTCCACTTT. It yields the protein CASSTRDRGPYNSPLHF.

J is TRBJ1-2 and V is TRBV9; 7 nucleotides agree with TRBD1. The CDR3 covers 16 residues. Germline CDR1 SGDLS, CDR2 YYNGEE. After removal of 4 bases from V and 8 bases from J, the junction contained 17 bases not matched to a gene. The CDR3, as DNA: TGTGCCAGCAGCCTATTCGACCAGACAGGGCAAAGGGGCTACACCTTC. It specifies CASSLFDQTGQRGYTF.

This clonotype has only a few counts. The V and J genes are TRBV18 and TRBJ1-5; D remains unclear. V lost 2 bases to trimming and J lost 3 bases, with 20 bases between them. Germline V lookup: CDR1 KGHSH, CDR2 LQKENI. The CDR3 has 18 amino acids. The CDR3 bases are TGTGCCAGCTCACCAAACCATCAACTTGGACGGCTCAATCAGCCCCAGCATTTT. Amino acid sequence: CASSPNHQLGRLNQPQHF.

This clonotype was seen only a few times. The chain is built from TRBV19 and TRBJ2-3, with D perhaps assigned TRBD1 or TRBD2 (5 bases each). The V gene's germline CDR1 is LNHDA and CDR2 SQIVND (reference sequence). The CDR3 loop spans 13 amino acids. V was trimmed by 7 bases and J by 2 bases, leaving 10 bases between them. The CDR3 protein is CASKRGPTDTQYF. The CDR3 bases are TGTGCCAGTAAGAGGGGCCCCACAGATACGCAGTATTTT. Full variable domain (outside the CDR3, taken from reference TRBV19 and TRBJ2-3): DGGITQSPKYLFRKEGQNVTLSCEQNLNHDAMYWYRQDPGQGLRLIYYSQIVNDFQKGDIAEGYSVSREKKESFPLTVTSAQKNPTAFYLCASKRGPTDTQYFGPGTRLTVL.

The chain has TRBV5-1 and TRBJ2-7; 11 bases align to TRBD1. The CDR3 sequence is 15 residues long. Germline assignment: CDR1 SGHRS and CDR2 YFSETQ. V was clipped by 0 bases and J by 4 bases; unmatched bases: 3. CDR3 DNA sequence: TGCGCCAGCAGCTTGGTCAGGGACAGGGGGTACGAGCAGTACTTC. This codes for CASSLVRDRGYEQYF.

This chain links TRBV27 with TRBJ2-1; D may match TRBD1 or TRBD2 (5 bases each). V lost 5 bases to trimming and J lost 9 bases, with 26 bases between them. The CDR3 is made up of 17 amino acids. Germline CDR1 reads MNHEY; CDR2 reads SMNVEV (reference sequence). The CDR3 DNA follows: TGTGCCAGCAGTCCACCTCCTAGGGACCTTACGTGGGGTGAGCAGTTCTTC. Translating it yields CASSPPPRDLTWGEQFF.

This chain joins TRBV20-1 and TRBJ2-5; 8 bases agree with TRBD1. In germline, CDR1 is DFQATT, CDR2 SNEGSKA (reference sequence). The CDR3 totals 16 residues. Losses at the gene ends were 1 base for V and 5 bases for J; bases not matched to a gene: 12. In DNA form, the CDR3 reads TGCAGTGCTAGAGTTCCTGGACAGGGATCGGGGGAGACCCAGTACTTC. Its protein is CSARVPGQGSGETQYF.

This clonotype has just one count. The chain recombines TRBV7-3 with TRBJ2-3; 9 nucleotides agree with TRBD2. This CDR3 has 16 residues. Trimming cost V 3 bases and J 1 base; bases outside gene matches: 5. Germline lookup yields CDR1 SGHTA and CDR2 FQGTGA. DNA of the CDR3: TGTGCCAGCAGCTTTACTAGCGGGCTAGGCACAGATACGCAGTATTTT. Amino acids: CASSFTSGLGTDTQYF.

The rearrangement uses TRBV20-1 and TRBJ2-5; D gene uncertain. This CDR3 is 13 amino acids long. The germline V gene has CDR1 DFQATT and CDR2 SNEGSKA (reference sequence). Trimming took 7 bases from V and 11 from J, leaving 23 bases between them. The CDR3 bases are TGCAGTGTCCCGGCCCCGACCGACCTGGAGCAGTACTTC. Translation: CSVPAPTDLEQYF.

The CDR3 sequence is CASSPRDRKTPLYNEQFF. The CDR3 DNA is TGTGCCAGCAGCCCCCGGGACAGGAAAACGCCCCTCTACAATGAGCAGTTCTTC. The chain is built from TRBV9 and TRBJ2-1; 8 nucleotides line up with TRBD1. Trimming removed 4 bases from V and 3 bases from J; junction bases left unmatched: 15. CDR3 length: 18 amino acids. Germline CDR1 reads SGDLS; CDR2 reads YYNGEE.

The chain uses TRBV28 and TRBJ2-5, with 8 bases matching TRBD1. The DNA matches TRBJ2-7 better at its end, which makes the J call doubtful. CDR1 and CDR2 from the germline V gene are MDHEN and SYDVKM. The CDR3 contains 13 residues. The CDR3 sequence is CASSLSGTGEQYF. CDR3 sequence (DNA): TGTGCCAGCAGTTTATCAGGGACAGGCGAGCAGTACTTC.

In its sample, this clonotype was seen many times. The rearrangement links TRBV7-2 to TRBJ2-7; D may match TRBD1 or TRBD2 (6 bases each). CDR3 length equals 14 residues. Trimming removed 5 bases from V and 4 bases from J, with 15 bases in between. Germline CDR1 reads SGHTA; CDR2 reads FQGNSA. The CDR3 DNA reads TGTGCCAGCAGCCTCGGGGCGGGACAATACGAGCAGTACTTC. This codes for CASSLGAGQYEQYF.

This clonotype turned up a few times. The V call is TRBV10-3, the J call TRBJ1-6, with TRBD1 identical over 7 bases. The germline gives CDR1 ENHRY, CDR2 SYGVKD. V was clipped by 10 bases and J by 7 bases; unmatched bases: 10. The CDR3 is 14 amino acids. In DNA, the CDR3 is TGTGCCACCGGGACAGCCGAAACGAATTCACCCCTCCACTTT. This encodes CATGTAETNSPLHF.

The chain has TRBV20-1 and TRBJ2-5; tentative D call: TRBD1 (5 bases). CDR1 and CDR2 (germline): DFQATT, SNEGSKA (reference sequence). There are 11 residues in the CDR3. CDR3 DNA sequence: TGCAGCTGGGGCCACCAAGAGACCCAGTACTTC. It translates to CSWGHQETQYF.

This chain uses TRBV10-2 with TRBJ2-1; weak D call: TRBD2 (7 bases). The CDR3 loop spans 14 amino acids. V was trimmed by 7 bases and J by 7 bases, leaving 17 bases between them. The germline V gene encodes CDR1 WSHSY and CDR2 SAAADI. CDR3 sequence (DNA): TGCGCCAGCATTCTTGGGGGGGCGGGGAATGAGCAGTTCTTC. Its protein product is CASILGGAGNEQFF.

A note on this clonotype: At one boundary the junction diverges from the germline segment, which might be a read error. The V and J genes are TRBV12-3 or TRBV12-4 and TRBJ2-3; D call uncertain. This CDR3 has 12 amino acids. The CDR3 here is CASSLEADMQYF. In DNA form, the CDR3 reads TGTGCCAGCAGTTTGGAAGCAGATATGCAGTATTTT.

In nucleotides, the CDR3 is TGTGCCAGCAGCTTAGGAGGGACTAGCTCCTACAATGAGCAGTACTTC. This translates into CASSLGGTSSYNEQYF. J is TRBJ2-1 and V is TRBV7-9, with 9 positions matching TRBD2. The J call may be wrong; the DNA end is better matched by TRBJ2-7. Germline V gene data show CDR1 as SEHNR and CDR2 as FQNEAQ (reference sequence). The CDR3 loop spans 16 amino acids.

This clonotype was counted at least ten times. CDR3 sequence (DNA): TGCAGTGCTAACCCGACAGGGAGAAATGAAAAACTGTTTTTT. This gives the protein CSANPTGRNEKLFF. The chain recombines TRBV20-1 with TRBJ1-4; 7 nucleotides line up with TRBD1. Germline lookup yields CDR1 DFQATT and CDR2 SNEGSKA (reference sequence). V trimming: 4 bases; J trimming: 5 bases; junction bases outside the gene matches: 7. The CDR3 loop spans 14 amino acids.

V gene TRBV7-2 combines with J gene TRBJ2-1; TRBD2 agrees at 9 bases. Germline-derived CDR1 and CDR2 are SGHTA and FQGNSA. Trimming cost V 5 bases and J 1 base; bases outside gene matches: 12. There are 18 residues in the CDR3. For the CDR3, the DNA is TGTGCCAGCAGCCGTCGGGGTAGCGGGGGCCTTTCCTACAATGAGCAGTTCTTC. Translated, it gives CASSRRGSGGLSYNEQFF.

The genes are TRBV4-3 and TRBJ1-6; no clear D gene. The CDR3 loop spans 13 amino acids. CDR1 and CDR2 (germline): LGHNA, YSLEER. Between the trimmed V and J ends, which lost 0 bases and 7 bases, there was a span of 4 bases. In nucleotides, the CDR3 is TGCGCCAGCAGCCAAGATTGGAATTCACCCCTCCACTTT. Translating gives CASSQDWNSPLHF.

The chain couples TRBV11-2 to TRBJ2-5, with 9 bases lining up with TRBD1. The CDR3 covers 20 residues. The V and J ends lost 4 bases and 11 bases, in that order; junction bases with no gene match: 29. The V gene's germline CDR1 is SGHAT and CDR2 FQNNGV. CDR3 in DNA: TGTGCCAGCAGCTCAGGGGTAGGGACAGGGAGCCTGACGCAAATCAATGAGCAGTACTTC. This translates into CASSSGVGTGSLTQINEQYF.

This clonotype has only a few counts. The CDR3 region has the DNA TGTGCCAGCACCCGGACTAGCGGCAGCACAGATACGCAGTATTTT. It codes for CASTRTSGSTDTQYF. The chain is built from TRBV7-2 and TRBJ2-3; 10 bases agree with TRBD2. The CDR3 is 15 amino acids. Germline assignment: CDR1 SGHTA and CDR2 FQGNSA. V shed 7 bases and J 0 bases; nucleotides not matched to a gene: 4. Filled out from reference TRBV7-2 and TRBJ2-3, the complete variable domain reads GAGVSQSPSNKVTEKGKDVELRCDPISGHTALYWYRQSLGQGLEFLIYFQGNSAPDKSGLPSDRFSAERTGGSVSTLTIQRTQQEDSAVYLCASTRTSGSTDTQYFGPGTRLTVL.